This T cell receptor (beta chain) derives from a study of T cells in tuberculosis. Germline CDR1 reads SGHRS; CDR2 reads YFSETQ. The V segment lost 7 bases and the J segment 4 bases; nucleotides outside the gene matches: 13. CDR3 length: 15 amino acids. The time point was: new active TB diagnosis, blood taken before or within 7 days of starting treatment. Sequencing used immunoSEQ multiplex PCR; TCRdb keeps in-frame clones, though not all of them. The table records 35,000 to 45,000 clones, approximately 93% of them present only once. Source: PBMCs, taken at tuberculosis diagnosis. This rearrangement joins TRBV5-1 to TRBJ1-1; 7 nucleotides align to TRBD1. This clonotype was obtained from an adult with tuberculosis. The CDR3: CASGLTGEEFTEAFF. The CDR3 DNA is TGCGCCAGCGGTCTTACAGGGGAGGAATTCACTGAAGCTTTCTTT.